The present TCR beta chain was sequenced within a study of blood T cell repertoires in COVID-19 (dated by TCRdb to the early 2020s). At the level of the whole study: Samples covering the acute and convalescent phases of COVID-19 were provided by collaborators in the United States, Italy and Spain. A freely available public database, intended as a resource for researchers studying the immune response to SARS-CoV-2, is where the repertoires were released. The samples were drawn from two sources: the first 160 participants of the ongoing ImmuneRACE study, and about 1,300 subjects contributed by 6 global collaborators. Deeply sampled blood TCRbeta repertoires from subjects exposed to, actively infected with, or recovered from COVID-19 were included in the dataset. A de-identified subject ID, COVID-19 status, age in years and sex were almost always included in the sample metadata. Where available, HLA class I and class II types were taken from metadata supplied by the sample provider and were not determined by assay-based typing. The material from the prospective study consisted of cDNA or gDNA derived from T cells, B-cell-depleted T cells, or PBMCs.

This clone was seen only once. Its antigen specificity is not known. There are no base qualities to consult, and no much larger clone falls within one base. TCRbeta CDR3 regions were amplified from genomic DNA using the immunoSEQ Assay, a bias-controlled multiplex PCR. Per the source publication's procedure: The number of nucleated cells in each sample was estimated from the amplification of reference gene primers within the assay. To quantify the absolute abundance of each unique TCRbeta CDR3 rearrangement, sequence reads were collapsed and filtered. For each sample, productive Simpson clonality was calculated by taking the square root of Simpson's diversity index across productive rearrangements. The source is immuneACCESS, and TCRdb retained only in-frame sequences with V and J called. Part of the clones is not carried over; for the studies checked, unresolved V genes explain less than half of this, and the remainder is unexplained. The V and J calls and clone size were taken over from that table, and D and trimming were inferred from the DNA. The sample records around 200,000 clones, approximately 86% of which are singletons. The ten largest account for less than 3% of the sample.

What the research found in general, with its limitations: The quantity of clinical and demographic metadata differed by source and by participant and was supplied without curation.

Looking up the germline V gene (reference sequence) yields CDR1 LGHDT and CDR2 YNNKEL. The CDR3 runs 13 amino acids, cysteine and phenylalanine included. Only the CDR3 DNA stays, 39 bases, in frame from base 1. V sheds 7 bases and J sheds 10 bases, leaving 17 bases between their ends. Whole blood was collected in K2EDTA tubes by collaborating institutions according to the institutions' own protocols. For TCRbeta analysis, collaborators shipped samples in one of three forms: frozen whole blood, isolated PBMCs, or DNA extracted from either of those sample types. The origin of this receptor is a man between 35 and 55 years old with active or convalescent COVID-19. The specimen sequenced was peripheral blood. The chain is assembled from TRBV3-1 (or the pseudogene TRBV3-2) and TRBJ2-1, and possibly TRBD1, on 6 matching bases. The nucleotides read TGTGCCAGCATCCAGACCAGGGGAACCGAGCAGTTCTTC. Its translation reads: CASIQTRGTEQFF.